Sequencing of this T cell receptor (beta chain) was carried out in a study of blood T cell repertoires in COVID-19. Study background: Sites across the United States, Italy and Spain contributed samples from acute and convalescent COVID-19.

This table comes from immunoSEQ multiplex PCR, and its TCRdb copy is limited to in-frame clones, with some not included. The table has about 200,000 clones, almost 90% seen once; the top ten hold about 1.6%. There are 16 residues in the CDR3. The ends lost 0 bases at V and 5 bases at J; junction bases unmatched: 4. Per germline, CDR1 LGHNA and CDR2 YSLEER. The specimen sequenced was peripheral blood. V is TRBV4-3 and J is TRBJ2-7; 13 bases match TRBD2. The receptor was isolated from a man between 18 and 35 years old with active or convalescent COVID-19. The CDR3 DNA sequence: TGCGCCAGCAGCCAAGACCGGACTAGCGGGAGCCACGAGCAGTACTTC. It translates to CASSQDRTSGSHEQYF.